This is a list of T cell receptor beta chains from one sample in a study of beta chain features in type 1 diabetes. The table came from immunoSEQ multiplex PCR; TCRdb's copy has only in-frame clones and leaves some out. The top ten hold about 0.027% of the sample, which has under 250,000 clones, 13% to 15% seen once. The material sequenced was naive CD4+ T cells from blood. Every receptor here comes from a woman between 35 and 50 years old in good health. Each CDR3 is given with its conserved first and last residue.

V gene	J gene	CDR3 protein
TRBV29-1	TRBJ1-1	CSVLPILTVNTEAFF
TRBV6-1	TRBJ2-7	CASSEVLAGNYEQYF
TRBV12-5	TRBJ2-5	CASGPRQGLETQYF
TRBV27	TRBJ2-3	CASRSLRRARDTDTQYF
TRBV9	TRBJ1-2	CASSAFQGAGYTF
TRBV7-8	TRBJ2-5	CASSLARRGGIETQYF
TRBV5-4	TRBJ1-5	CASSFGTGGQPQHF
TRBV21-1	TRBJ1-2	CASSKQEVGTGRYGYTF
TRBV5-1	TRBJ2-5	CASSLTGETQYF
TRBV11-2	TRBJ2-5	CASSPGETQYF
TRBV11-2	TRBJ2-7	CASSLSPQNNYEQYF
TRBV10-3	TRBJ1-1	CAISVRGDTEAFF
TRBV19	TRBJ2-5	CASTTDRGETQYF
TRBV2	TRBJ2-2	CASRWEPGELFF
TRBV25-1	TRBJ2-7	CASSRQGAYEQYF
TRBV9	TRBJ2-5	CASTVGGFQETQYF
TRBV6-5	TRBJ2-5	CASSSRQETQYF
TRBV7-2	TRBJ2-5	CASSLARLAGETQYF
TRBV5-6	TRBJ1-6	CASSPPGGNSPLHF
TRBV4-1	TRBJ2-4	CASSQDVIEERAKNIQYF
TRBV29-1	TRBJ1-1	CSAVPPGHTEAFF
TRBV7-2	TRBJ2-7	CASSFGGGGTYEQYF
TRBV19	TRBJ1-5	CASSIEGTAHSNQPQHF
TRBV6-6	TRBJ1-2	CASSPRQGKSYGYTF
TRBV2	TRBJ2-5	CASTPGTYQETQYF
TRBV7-6	TRBJ2-1	CASSSGLAGAVVHGNEQFF
TRBV7-2	TRBJ2-7	CASSYGLLAGYEQYF
TRBV18	TRBJ2-2	CASSKGQGHLVELFF
TRBV27	TRBJ2-5	CASSLPLAGGPQETQYF
TRBV5-1	TRBJ2-7	CASSLATGSWYEQYF
TRBV9	TRBJ2-7	CASSPRPGLAYEQYF
TRBV25-1	TRBJ2-7	CASSEFRGEAGYEQYF
TRBV6-6	TRBJ2-5	CASSYSRGQETQYF
TRBV5-1	TRBJ2-3	CASSLQIGFGADTQYF
TRBV5-4	TRBJ1-5	CASSLGTGDNQPQHF
TRBV10-2	TRBJ1-2	CASSESEGGYTF
TRBV23-1	TRBJ1-1	CASSQTGVTEAFF
TRBV9	TRBJ2-3	CASSSSGGATDTQYF
TRBV4-1	TRBJ2-1	CASSHPGQDNEQFF
TRBV7-2	TRBJ2-7	CASRLRGGLSSYEQYF
TRBV29-1	TRBJ2-7	CSVEGDYEQYF
TRBV2	TRBJ2-7	CASSEGLGAPYEQYF
TRBV5-1	TRBJ2-1	CASSLRPVSGGKQFF
TRBV2	TRBJ1-2	CASSPDNIYGYTF
TRBV30	TRBJ2-5	CAWSLGTSGETQYF
TRBV19	TRBJ1-5	CASSSDSSRDQPQHF
TRBV4-3	TRBJ2-5	CASSQAIVETQYF
TRBV11-2	TRBJ2-3	CASRPGLVSADTQYF
TRBV2	TRBJ2-5	CASEWPRGQSQSPRETQYF
TRBV5-1	TRBJ2-2	CASSPQGATGELFF
TRBV18	TRBJ1-2	CASSPPPQGLNYGYTF
TRBV6-6	TRBJ1-6	CASSRPGNNSPLHF
TRBV5-1	TRBJ2-2	CASSFIASGTGELFF
TRBV23-1	TRBJ2-5	CACGETQYF
TRBV6-1	TRBJ2-3	CASSDPNSDTQYF
TRBV10-3	TRBJ2-5	CAISAPGSGGETQYF
TRBV6-5	TRBJ1-2	CASRSPRTGKDGYTF
TRBV23-1	TRBJ2-7	CASSQTDRPRPYEQYF
TRBV18	TRBJ1-4	CASSPPVGRQVYEKLFF